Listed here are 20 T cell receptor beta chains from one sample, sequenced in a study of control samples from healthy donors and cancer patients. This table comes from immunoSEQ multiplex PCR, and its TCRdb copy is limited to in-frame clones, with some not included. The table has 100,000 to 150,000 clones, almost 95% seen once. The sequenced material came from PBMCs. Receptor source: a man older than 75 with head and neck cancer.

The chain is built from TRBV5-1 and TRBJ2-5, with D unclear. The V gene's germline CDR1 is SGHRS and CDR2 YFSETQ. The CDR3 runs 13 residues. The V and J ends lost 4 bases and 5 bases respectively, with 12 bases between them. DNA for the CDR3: TGCGCCAGCAGCATGGGCCTTGGGGAGACCCAGTACTTC. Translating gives CASSMGLGETQYF.

The CDR3 protein is CASSETLDRRSYGYTF. In DNA, the CDR3 is TGTGCCAGCAGTGAGACACTGGACAGGCGATCCTATGGCTACACCTTC. The chain carries TRBV2 and TRBJ1-2; 7 nucleotides agree with TRBD1. CDR1 and CDR2 (germline): SNHLY, FYNNEI. The CDR3 sequence is 16 residues long. V shed 3 bases and J 4 bases; nucleotides not matched to a gene: 11. Together with reference TRBV2 and TRBJ1-2, the CDR3 gives the full variable domain: EPEVTQTPSHQVTQMGQEVILRCVPISNHLYFYWYRQILGQKVEFLVSFYNNEISEKSEIFDDQFSVERPDGSNFTLKIRSTKLEDSAMYFCASSETLDRRSYGYTFGSGTRLTVV.

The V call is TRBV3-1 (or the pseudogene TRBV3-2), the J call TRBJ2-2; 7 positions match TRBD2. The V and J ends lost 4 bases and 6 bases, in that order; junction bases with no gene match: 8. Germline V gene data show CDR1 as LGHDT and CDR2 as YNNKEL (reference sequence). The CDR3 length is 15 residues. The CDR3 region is CASSPTGTMSGELFF. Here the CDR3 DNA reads TGTGCCAGCAGCCCAACCGGGACTATGTCCGGGGAGCTGTTTTTT.

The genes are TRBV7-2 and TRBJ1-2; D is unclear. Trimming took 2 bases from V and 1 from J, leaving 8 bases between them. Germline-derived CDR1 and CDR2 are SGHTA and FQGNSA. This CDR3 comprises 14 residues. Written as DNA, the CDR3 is TGTGCCAGCAGCTTACACACGGTTAACTATGGCTACACCTTC. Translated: CASSLHTVNYGYTF.

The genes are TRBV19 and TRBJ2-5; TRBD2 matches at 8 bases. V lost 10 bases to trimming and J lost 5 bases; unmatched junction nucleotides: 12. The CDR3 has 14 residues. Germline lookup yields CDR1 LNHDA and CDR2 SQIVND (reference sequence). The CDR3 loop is CATAPGPSGETQYF. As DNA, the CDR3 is TGTGCCACCGCCCCGGGACCTAGCGGGGAGACCCAGTACTTC.

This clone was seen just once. The DNA for the CDR3 is TGTGCCAGCAGCTTGGTACGGAGCTCTGGGGCCAACGTCCTGACTTTC. It codes for CASSLVRSSGANVLTF. The chain recombines TRBV5-4 with TRBJ2-6; D is ambiguous. CDR1 is SGHNT and CDR2 is YYREEE in the germline V gene (reference sequence). The CDR3 sequence is 16 residues long. V shed 0 bases and J shed 0 bases, with 7 bases lying between them.

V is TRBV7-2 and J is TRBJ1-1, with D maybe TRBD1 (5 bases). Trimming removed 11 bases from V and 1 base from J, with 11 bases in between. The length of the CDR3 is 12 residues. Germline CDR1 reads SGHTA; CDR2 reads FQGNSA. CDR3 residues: CAAFGQNTEAFF. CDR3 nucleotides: TGTGCCGCTTTCGGACAGAACACTGAAGCTTTCTTT.

The CDR3 region has the DNA TGTGCCAGCAGGCCGGGGGGGAGGTATGGCTACACCTTC. Protein product: CASRPGGRYGYTF. J is TRBJ1-2 and V is TRBV6-5; possible D gene TRBD1, 5 bases. CDR3 length equals 13 residues. With 6 bases removed from V and 5 bases from J, the gap between germline ends came to 13 bases. CDR1 is MNHEY, CDR2 SVGAGI, per germline.

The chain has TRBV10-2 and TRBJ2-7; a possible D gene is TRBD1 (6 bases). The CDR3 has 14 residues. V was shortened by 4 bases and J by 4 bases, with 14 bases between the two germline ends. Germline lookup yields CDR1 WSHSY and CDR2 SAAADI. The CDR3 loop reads CASSAGDPTYEQYF. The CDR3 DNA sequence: TGCGCCAGCAGTGCAGGGGACCCGACTTACGAGCAGTACTTC.

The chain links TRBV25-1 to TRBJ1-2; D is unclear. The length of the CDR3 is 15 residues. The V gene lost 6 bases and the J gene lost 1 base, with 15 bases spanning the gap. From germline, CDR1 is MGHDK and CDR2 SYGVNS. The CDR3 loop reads CASRGPETVNYGYTF. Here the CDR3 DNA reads TGTGCCAGCAGGGGCCCGGAGACCGTTAACTATGGCTACACCTTC.

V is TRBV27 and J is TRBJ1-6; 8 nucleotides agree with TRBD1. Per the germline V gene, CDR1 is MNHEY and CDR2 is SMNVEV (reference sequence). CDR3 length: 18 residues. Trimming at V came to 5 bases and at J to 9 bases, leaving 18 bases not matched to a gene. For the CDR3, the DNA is TGTGCCAGCAGTCACGAGACAGGGGAGGGGGTTAGTGGTTCACCCCTCCACTTT. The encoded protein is CASSHETGEGVSGSPLHF.

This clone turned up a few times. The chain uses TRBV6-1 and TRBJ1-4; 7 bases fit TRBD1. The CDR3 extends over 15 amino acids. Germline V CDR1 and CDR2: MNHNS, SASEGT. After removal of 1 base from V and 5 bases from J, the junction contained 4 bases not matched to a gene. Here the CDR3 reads CASSEGAGGNEKLFF. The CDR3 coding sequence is TGTGCCAGCAGTGAAGGGGCAGGGGGGAATGAAAAACTGTTTTTT.

CDR3 DNA sequence: TGCAGCGTTGCGAGGGACAGGGTAGAAGGCTACACCTTC. Its protein is CSVARDRVEGYTF. The gene calls are TRBV29-1 and TRBJ1-2; 9 bases fit TRBD1. CDR1 SQVTM and CDR2 ANQGSEA come from the germline V gene. This CDR3 has 13 amino acids. V was pared by 4 bases and J by 8 bases, with 8 bases of the junction left unmatched.

In DNA, the CDR3 is TGTGCCAGCAGCGTAGTGACAGGGAACACTGAAGCTTTCTTT. It encodes CASSVVTGNTEAFF. The chain carries TRBV9 and TRBJ1-1; perhaps TRBD1 as D (6 bases). The CDR3 extends over 14 amino acids. Germline V gene lookup returns CDR1 SGDLS and CDR2 YYNGEE. V dropped 0 bases and J dropped 1 base, with 7 bases sitting between them.

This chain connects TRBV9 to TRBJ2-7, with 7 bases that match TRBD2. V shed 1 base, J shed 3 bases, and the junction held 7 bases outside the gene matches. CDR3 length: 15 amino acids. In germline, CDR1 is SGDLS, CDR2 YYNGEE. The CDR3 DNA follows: TGTGCCAGCAGCGTACAGTCTAGCGGTTTCTACGAGCAGTACTTC. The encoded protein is CASSVQSSGFYEQYF.

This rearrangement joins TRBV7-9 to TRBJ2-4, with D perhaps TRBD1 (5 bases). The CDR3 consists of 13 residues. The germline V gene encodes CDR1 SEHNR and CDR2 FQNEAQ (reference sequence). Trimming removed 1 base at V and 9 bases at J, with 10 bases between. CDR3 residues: CASSLVGQGIQYF. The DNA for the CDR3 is TGTGCCAGCAGCTTAGTGGGGCAGGGCATTCAGTACTTC.

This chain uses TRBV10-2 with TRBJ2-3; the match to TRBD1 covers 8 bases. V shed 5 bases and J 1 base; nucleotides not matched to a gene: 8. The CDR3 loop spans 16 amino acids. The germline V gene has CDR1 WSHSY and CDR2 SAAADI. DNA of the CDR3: TGCGCCAGCAGTTCCCCGGACAGGGTTGGCACAGATACGCAGTATTTT. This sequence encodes CASSSPDRVGTDTQYF.

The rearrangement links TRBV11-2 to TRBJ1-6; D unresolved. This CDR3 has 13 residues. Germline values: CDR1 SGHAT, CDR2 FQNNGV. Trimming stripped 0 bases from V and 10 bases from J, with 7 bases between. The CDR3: CASSLERGSPLHF. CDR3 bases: TGTGCCAGCAGCTTAGAAAGAGGGTCACCCCTCCACTTT.

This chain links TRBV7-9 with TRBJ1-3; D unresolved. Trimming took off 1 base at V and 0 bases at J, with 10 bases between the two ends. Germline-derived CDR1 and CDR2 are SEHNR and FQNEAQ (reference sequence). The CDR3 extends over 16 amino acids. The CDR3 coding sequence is TGTGCCAGCAGCTTAGATCGCGGTTACTCTGGAAACACCATATATTTT. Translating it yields CASSLDRGYSGNTIYF.

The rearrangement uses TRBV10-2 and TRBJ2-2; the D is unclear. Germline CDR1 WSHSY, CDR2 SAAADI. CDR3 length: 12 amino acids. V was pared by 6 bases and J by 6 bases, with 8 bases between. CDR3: CASRLVPGELFF. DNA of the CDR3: TGCGCCAGCAGACTTGTTCCCGGGGAGCTGTTTTTT.